This paragraph covers one T cell receptor beta chain sequence. Its antigen is currently unknown. Several immunoSEQ plates received, in even portions, the genomic DNA of each subset. Generated by immunoSEQ multiplex PCR, the TCRdb table keeps only in-frame clones and is missing some. The repertoire has roughly 500,000 clones, more than 65% of them found once; the top ten carry under 15%. CDR1 is MNHEY and CDR2 is SMNVEV in the germline V gene (reference sequence). This CDR3 is built from 15 residues. With V trimmed by 5 bases and J by 9 bases, 11 bases remained unmatched. This record belongs to a study of shared clonotypes between healthy human individuals. Study outcomes and limitations: Limitation of the genetic and exposure-history diversity represented came from the few donors.

Without sorting, samples used some 90 million PBMCs for genomic DNA. This chain uses TRBV27 with TRBJ2-1; TRBD2 matches at 9 bases. The sequencing sample was made of PBMCs. The clonotype originates from a woman in her thirties or forties in good health. Some clones in this sample may be carry-over from other donors' samples. CDR3 loop: CASSLLSGSRREQFF. The CDR3 bases are TGTGCCAGCAGTCTCCTTAGCGGGAGTAGGCGTGAGCAGTTCTTC.